The source of this T cell receptor beta chain is a study of cytomegalovirus exposure and HLA in healthy donors. Study-level points and caveats: Upon later analysis, HLA-associated TCR beta chains proved more clonally expanded than other, equally common chains.

This clone was picked up a small number of times. What it binds is unknown. The PCR employed 60 Vbeta primers together with 13 Jbeta primers. Libraries were prepared by immunoSEQ multiplex PCR; TCRdb keeps only in-frame clonotypes and omits some of them. The table shows some 170,000 clones, with roughly 82% occurring only once. Germline V gives CDR1 SNHLY, CDR2 FYNNEI. V was clipped by 6 bases and J by 4 bases; unmatched bases: 11. The CDR3 length is 16 residues. This TCR came from a woman aged 50 to 60 in good health and CMV-seropositive. The rearrangement uses TRBV2 and TRBJ1-5; 8 positions match TRBD1. Sequenced sample: PBMCs. CDR3 sequence reads: CASSEWGTGINQPQHF. In nucleotides, the CDR3 is TGTGCCAGCAGCGAATGGGGGACAGGTATAAATCAGCCCCAGCATTTT. Combining the CDR3 with reference TRBV2 and TRBJ1-5 gives the whole variable domain EPEVTQTPSHQVTQMGQEVILRCVPISNHLYFYWYRQILGQKVEFLVSFYNNEISEKSEIFDDQFSVERPDGSNFTLKIRSTKLEDSAMYFCASSEWGTGINQPQHFGDGTRLSIL.